These 27 T cell receptor beta chains were sequenced from one sample in a study of blood T cell repertoires in COVID-19. Libraries were prepared by immunoSEQ multiplex PCR; TCRdb keeps only in-frame clonotypes and omits some of them. The table lists 150,000 to 200,000 clones, approximately 86% of them singletons. The specimen sequenced was peripheral blood. The source of these receptors is a man aged 65 to 79 with acute or convalescent COVID-19.

This rearrangement joins TRBV7-9 to TRBJ1-5, with TRBD1 as a possible D gene (6 bases). V lost 1 base, J lost 3 bases, and 7 bases lay in between. Germline CDR1 and CDR2: SEHNR and FQNEAQ (reference sequence). This CDR3 is 14 amino acids long. The CDR3 DNA reads TGTGCCAGCAGCTTAGGGACAGACAATCAGCCCCAGCATTTT. It encodes CASSLGTDNQPQHF.

The genes are TRBV9 and TRBJ2-3; 11 bases map to TRBD2. CDR1 is SGDLS, CDR2 YYNGEE, per germline. Trimming took 0 bases from V and 9 from J; bases not matched to a gene: 9. This CDR3 contains 16 residues. The CDR3 reads CASSVVPSGRPGTQYF. CDR3 DNA: TGTGCCAGCAGCGTAGTCCCTAGCGGGAGGCCCGGGACGCAGTATTTT.

The chain couples TRBV5-1 to TRBJ1-1; D call uncertain. There are 14 residues in the CDR3. Trimming took 2 bases from V and 4 from J, leaving 12 bases between them. CDR1 is SGHRS and CDR2 is YFSETQ in the germline V gene. The CDR3 sequence is CASSFGIEGTEAFF. The DNA for the CDR3 is TGCGCCAGCAGCTTCGGTATAGAGGGCACTGAAGCTTTCTTT.

This clone was recorded only once. The chain employs TRBV3-1 (or the pseudogene TRBV3-2) and TRBJ1-6; 10 nucleotides align to TRBD1. The CDR3 totals 14 residues. Germline CDR1 and CDR2: LGHDT and YNNKEL (reference sequence). V shed 4 bases, J shed 8 bases, and the junction held 2 bases outside the gene matches. The DNA of the CDR3 is TGTGCCAGCAGCCTGGGGACAGGGGATTCACCCCTCCACTTT. Protein: CASSLGTGDSPLHF.

This sequence joins TRBV12-3 or TRBV12-4 and TRBJ1-1, with D possibly matching TRBD1 (6 bases). Trimming stripped 3 bases from V and 4 bases from J, with 9 bases between. This CDR3 region has 13 residues. The CDR3, as DNA: TGTGCCAGCAGTTTCCAGGGGTCCACTGAAGCTTTCTTT. Amino acid sequence: CASSFQGSTEAFF.

A single count supports this clone. The rearrangement joins TRBV5-5 to TRBJ2-2, with D perhaps matching TRBD2 (6 bases). CDR1 is SGHKS, CDR2 YYEKEE, per germline (reference sequence). The germline V and J ends were trimmed by 4 bases and 7 bases, with 17 bases remaining between them. This CDR3 has 15 amino acids. CDR3 sequence (DNA): TGTGCCAGCAGCCCCCAGTCCAGGGAGGTCGGGGAGCTGTTTTTT. This codes for CASSPQSREVGELFF. The whole variable domain, remainder taken from reference TRBV5-5 and TRBJ2-2, is DAGVTQSPTHLIKTRGQQVTLRCSPISGHKSVSWYQQVLGQGPQFIFQYYEKEERGRGNFPDRFSARQFPNYSSELNVNALLLGDSALYLCASSPQSREVGELFFGEGSRLTVL.

The chain combines TRBV28 with TRBJ2-2; TRBD2 matches 9 bases. Germline-derived CDR1 and CDR2 are MDHEN and SYDVKM. The ends lost 3 bases at V and 0 bases at J; junction bases unmatched: 2. This CDR3 contains 16 residues. CDR3: CASSFLAGSNTGELFF. The DNA of the CDR3 is TGTGCCAGCAGTTTCCTAGCGGGGTCGAACACCGGGGAGCTGTTTTTT.

This clone has just one count. The CDR3 loop reads CASSLVGQVYYGYTF. Written as DNA, the CDR3 is TGCGCCAGCAGCCTGGTGGGGCAGGTCTACTATGGCTACACCTTC. The J gene is TRBJ1-2, the V gene TRBV5-1, with D possibly matching TRBD1 (5 bases). Germline lookup yields CDR1 SGHRS and CDR2 YFSETQ. This CDR3 has 15 amino acids. The V gene lost 4 bases and the J gene lost 3 bases, with 16 bases spanning the gap.

The V and J genes are TRBV5-1 and TRBJ2-1, with 8 bases fitting TRBD1. Germline loops: CDR1 SGHRS, CDR2 YFSETQ. Trimming at V came to 4 bases and at J to 5 bases, leaving 8 bases not matched to a gene. The CDR3 has 15 residues. CDR3 nucleotide sequence: TGCGCCAGCAGCACGGGACAGGCGGGAAACAATGAGCAGTTCTTC. Translated, it gives CASSTGQAGNNEQFF. Looking up the rest from reference TRBV5-1 and TRBJ2-1 gives the full variable domain: KAGVTQTPRYLIKTRGQQVTLSCSPISGHRSVSWYQQTPGQGLQFLFEYFSETQRNKGNFPGRFSGRQFSNSRSEMNVSTLELGDSALYLCASSTGQAGNNEQFFGPGTRLTVL.

The chain combines TRBV6-2 or TRBV6-3 with TRBJ2-3; 8 nucleotides agree with TRBD2. Germline trimming cut 0 bases from V and 2 bases from J; bases unmatched to any gene: 1. CDR1 and CDR2 (germline): MNHEY, SVGEGT. The length of the CDR3 is 15 residues. CDR3 region: CASSYSSGDTDTQYF. CDR3 DNA sequence: TGTGCCAGCAGTTACTCTAGCGGGGACACAGATACGCAGTATTTT.

The chain has TRBV19 and TRBJ2-1; 8 bases match TRBD2. The germline V gene encodes CDR1 LNHDA and CDR2 SQIVND (reference sequence). J gave up 5 bases and V 7 bases, and 10 bases lay outside the gene matches. The CDR3 contains 15 residues. CDR3 in amino acids: CASTRGLAENNEQFF. Written as DNA, the CDR3 is TGTGCCAGTACCCGAGGACTAGCTGAGAACAATGAGCAGTTCTTC. The whole variable domain, remainder taken from reference TRBV19 and TRBJ2-1, is DGGITQSPKYLFRKEGQNVTLSCEQNLNHDAMYWYRQDPGQGLRLIYYSQIVNDFQKGDIAEGYSVSREKKESFPLTVTSAQKNPTAFYLCASTRGLAENNEQFFGPGTRLTVL.

For the CDR3, the DNA is TGTGCCAGCAGTGAAAACACAGGGGATGGCTACACCTTC. Translated: CASSENTGDGYTF. The J gene is TRBJ1-2, the V gene TRBV25-1; TRBD1 matches at 7 bases. The CDR3 loop spans 13 amino acids. CDR1 and CDR2 from the germline V gene are MGHDK and SYGVNS. The junction had 3 bases not matched to a gene; V was cut back by 2 bases and J by 6 bases.

The rearrangement uses TRBV28 and TRBJ1-5, with D perhaps TRBD1 (6 bases). Germline assignment: CDR1 MDHEN and CDR2 SYDVKM. Trimming took off 6 bases at V and 5 bases at J, with 14 bases between the two ends. The CDR3 covers 14 residues. The CDR3 DNA follows: TGTGCCAGCAGGTCTTACCGGACAGATCAGCCCCAGCATTTT. Protein product: CASRSYRTDQPQHF.

The chain has TRBV7-2 and TRBJ1-2; 12 bases agree with TRBD1. Trimming removed 1 base from V and 8 bases from J; junction bases left unmatched: 8. The germline V gene encodes CDR1 SGHTA and CDR2 FQGNSA. The CDR3 totals 16 residues. CDR3 residues: CASSLGLGQGAGGYTF. For the CDR3, the DNA is TGTGCCAGCAGCTTAGGATTGGGACAGGGGGCAGGAGGCTACACCTTC.

The chain joins TRBV6-2 or TRBV6-3 to TRBJ1-1; 8 positions match TRBD1. Germline lookup yields CDR1 MNHEY and CDR2 SVGEGT. J gave up 3 bases and V 6 bases, and 6 bases lay outside the gene matches. The CDR3 consists of 14 residues. The CDR3 here is CASSYGTGYTEAFF. The CDR3 coding sequence is TGTGCCAGCAGCTATGGGACAGGATACACTGAAGCTTTCTTT.

The chain couples TRBV28 to TRBJ1-5, with D perhaps TRBD1 (6 bases). Germline assignment: CDR1 MDHEN and CDR2 SYDVKM. The CDR3 contains 14 residues. V lost 2 bases and J lost 7, with 12 bases in between. CDR3 nucleotides: TGTGCCAGCAGTTTACAACAGGGCTGGCAGCCCCAGCATTTT. Translation gives CASSLQQGWQPQHF. Supplemented by reference TRBV28 and TRBJ1-5, the full variable domain reads DVKVTQSSRYLVKRTGEKVFLECVQDMDHENMFWYRQDPGLGLRLIYFSYDVKMKEKGDIPEGYSVSREKKERFSLILESASTNQTSMYLCASSLQQGWQPQHFGDGTRLSIL.

DNA of the CDR3: TGCAGTGCTAGCGAAGGGGTCGGCTACACCTTC. It codes for CSASEGVGYTF. V gene TRBV20-1 combines with J gene TRBJ1-2; TRBD1 might be the D (5 bases). Per the germline V gene, CDR1 is DFQATT and CDR2 is SNEGSKA (reference sequence). The CDR3 loop spans 11 amino acids. The V gene lost 3 bases and the J gene lost 8 bases, with 10 bases spanning the gap.

CDR3 bases: TGTGCCAGCAGTGAACCCGGGAGAATGAACACTGAAGCTTTCTTT. It is translated as CASSEPGRMNTEAFF. This chain connects TRBV28 to TRBJ1-1, with unresolved D. Germline CDR1 is MDHEN and CDR2 is SYDVKM. The CDR3 is made up of 15 amino acids. V was pared by 5 bases and J by 0 bases, with 13 bases between.

The rearrangement uses TRBV5-4 and TRBJ2-7; a possible D gene is TRBD1 (6 bases). The germline V gene encodes CDR1 SGHNT and CDR2 YYREEE (reference sequence). The CDR3 has 14 residues. V was trimmed by 4 bases and J by 10 bases, leaving 21 bases between them. Here the CDR3 reads CASSLQGPQGRQYF. For the CDR3, the DNA is TGTGCCAGCAGCCTACAGGGACCCCAGGGACGTCAGTACTTC.

The chain links TRBV5-6 to TRBJ2-5; maybe TRBD1 (6 bases). V lost 3 bases and J lost 0, with 12 bases in between. This CDR3 is 15 amino acids long. Germline CDR1 is SGHDT and CDR2 is YYEEEE. The CDR3 DNA follows: TGTGCCAGCAGCTCCTTACAGGGCCACCAAGAGACCCAGTACTTC. Its protein is CASSSLQGHQETQYF.

The rearrangement links TRBV11-2 to TRBJ2-7; 9 nucleotides line up with TRBD2. In germline, CDR1 is SGHAT, CDR2 FQNNGV. The CDR3 spans 16 residues. The V gene end was trimmed by 1 base and the J gene end by 8 bases; junction bases not matched to a gene: 12. The CDR3 here is CASSLGSSGGEEKQYF. The CDR3 DNA reads TGTGCCAGCAGCTTAGGGAGTAGCGGGGGTGAGGAGAAGCAGTACTTC.

The chain uses TRBV5-1 and TRBJ2-2; TRBD2 agrees at 10 bases. Per the germline V gene, CDR1 is SGHRS and CDR2 is YFSETQ. The CDR3 length is 19 residues. Germline trimming cut 2 bases from V and 0 bases from J; bases unmatched to any gene: 10. CDR3 protein: CASSFAYTSGDANTGELFF. As DNA, the CDR3 is TGCGCCAGCAGCTTCGCCTATACTAGCGGGGACGCGAACACCGGGGAGCTGTTTTTT.

This rearrangement joins TRBV5-4 to TRBJ2-7, with D maybe TRBD1 (6 bases). V was clipped by 4 bases and J by 6 bases, with 17 bases between them. Germline lookup yields CDR1 SGHNT and CDR2 YYREEE (reference sequence). The CDR3 is 14 residues long. As DNA, the CDR3 is TGTGCCAGCAGCCCCCCCGGGACAACTCTCGAGCAGTACTTC. This translates into CASSPPGTTLEQYF.

The chain recombines TRBV15 with TRBJ1-5; D not resolved. Germline CDR1 LNHNV, CDR2 YYDKDF (reference sequence). The CDR3 contains 12 residues. Trimming cost V 2 bases and J 9 bases, with 8 bases left between them. CDR3 DNA: TGTGCCACCAGCAGACGATTGCGGCCCCAGCATTTT. Protein sequence: CATSRRLRPQHF. The whole variable domain, remainder taken from reference TRBV15 and TRBJ1-5, is DAMVIQNPRYQVTQFGKPVTLSCSQTLNHNVMYWYQQKSSQAPKLLFHYYDKDFNNEADTPDNFQSRRPNTSFCFLDIRSPGLGDTAMYLCATSRRLRPQHFGDGTRLSIL.

This clone has only a few counts. The chain has TRBV20-1 and TRBJ1-5, with D hard to call. The CDR3 has 13 amino acids. V was clipped by 3 bases and J by 8 bases, with 14 bases between them. The germline V gene has CDR1 DFQATT and CDR2 SNEGSKA (reference sequence). The CDR3 is CSASGGAFEPQHF. CDR3 sequence (DNA): TGCAGTGCTAGTGGCGGCGCTTTCGAGCCCCAGCATTTT.

The chain joins TRBV5-1 to TRBJ2-3; 7 nucleotides agree with TRBD2. V gave up 3 bases and J gave up 0 bases; unmatched junction bases: 10. In germline, CDR1 is SGHRS, CDR2 YFSETQ. The CDR3 runs 17 residues. The CDR3 reads CASSWVPGTTSTDTQYF. CDR3 DNA: TGCGCCAGCAGCTGGGTCCCCGGGACTACGAGCACAGATACGCAGTATTTT. The full variable domain, in which reference TRBV5-1 and TRBJ2-3 provide the parts outside the CDR3, is KAGVTQTPRYLIKTRGQQVTLSCSPISGHRSVSWYQQTPGQGLQFLFEYFSETQRNKGNFPGRFSGRQFSNSRSEMNVSTLELGDSALYLCASSWVPGTTSTDTQYFGPGTRLTVL.

The gene calls are TRBV28 and TRBJ1-4; 9 bases agree with TRBD1. V shed 6 bases and J 8 bases; nucleotides not matched to a gene: 7. Germline V lookup: CDR1 MDHEN, CDR2 SYDVKM. The CDR3 has 14 residues. CDR3 nucleotide sequence: TGTGCCAGCAGCCGGGACAGGGATAGGGAAAAACTGTTTTTT. It is translated as CASSRDRDREKLFF.